Included here is one T cell receptor beta chain sequence, with context. Participants' own reports of clinical history determined their cohort assignment. Method: immunoSEQ multiplex PCR; TCRdb's copy keeps in-frame clones and lacks some. This sample has under 200,000 clones; approximately 88% occur once, and the top ten carry less than 8%. This entry comes from a study of blood T cell repertoires in COVID-19. About the research overall: The samples span acute and convalescent COVID-19 from the United States, Italy and Spain. The analysed material was cDNA or gDNA that came from T cells, B-cell-depleted T cells, or PBMCs.

Germline lookup yields CDR1 PRHDT and CDR2 FYEKMQ (reference sequence). The CDR3 extends over 13 amino acids. The V and J ends lost 0 bases and 10 bases respectively, with 11 bases between them. The TCR was taken from a woman aged 45-60 years who had recovered from COVID-19. Sequencing was done on a sample of PBMCs or T cells enriched from blood (not recorded which). V and J are TRBV13 and TRBJ2-3, with D possibly TRBD2 on 6 matching bases. CDR3 residues: CASSLGLAFPQYF. The CDR3 DNA sequence: TGTGCCAGCAGCTTAGGACTAGCCTTTCCGCAGTATTTT.